The T cell receptor beta chain described here comes from a study of T cells after yellow fever vaccination. Study overall: Preparation of the low-cell-number fractions used SMART-Seq v4 Ultra Low Input.

CDR1 and CDR2 (germline): MGHDK, SYGVNS. There are 16 residues in the CDR3. The V segment lost 3 bases and the J segment 2 bases; nucleotides outside the gene matches: 7. They built TCR cDNA with 5'RACE template switching, a step that put in a universal primer site and UMIs. MiXCR, run by TCRdb on the 5' RACE reads, gives a single entry per CDR3 protein. The table records 200,000 to 300,000 distinct CDR3 sequences, 6.9% of them present only once. This clonotype was seen a few times. The source is a man aged 30-40 years who received the YFV17D yellow fever vaccine. The specimen comprised CD4+ T cells sorted from PBMCs, sampled 15 days after the yellow fever booster vaccination. The V and J genes are TRBV25-1 and TRBJ2-7; 10 bases map to TRBD2. CDR3 coding DNA: TGTGCCAGCAGTGAGATAGGGAGCGGGAGGGCCTACGAGCAGTACTTC. Translation gives CASSEIGSGRAYEQYF.